This entry describes one TCR beta chain. What it recognizes is unknown. The data derive from a study of T cell repertoires in cytomegalovirus infection. Study-wide background: Recently identified HLA-C-restricted CMV epitopes were used, and well-studied HLA-B-restricted CMV epitopes were used as well. Public TCR beta signatures marked donors with CMV infection and the matching HLA.

In TCRdb, the reads were re-called with MiXCR into one record per CDR3 protein. The sample carries about 920,000 distinct CDR3 sequences, 31% recorded once. Germline values: CDR1 LNHDA, CDR2 SQIVND (reference sequence). The CDR3 is 13 residues long. Trimming removed 3 bases from V and 5 bases from J, with 8 bases in between. Findings and caveats of the study: Predominance within the ex vivo response was attributable to HLA-C-restricted CMV-specific TCR beta clonotypes.

V usage is TRBV19 and J usage is TRBJ2-1; no definite D call. This receptor was identified in a human donor in good health (CMV status not recorded). Some clones in this sample may be carry-over from other donors' samples. The specimen was cultured CD8+ T cells from PBMCs, collected from culture after CMV antigen stimulation. Here the CDR3 reads CASSMSSHNEQFF. CDR3 in DNA: TGTGCCAGTAGTATGTCGTCACACAATGAGCAGTTCTTC.